This TCR beta chain was profiled in a study of cytomegalovirus exposure and HLA in healthy donors. Turning to the study itself: Roughly 80 million unique TCRs from HLA-typed donors made up an early data release. General study findings and limits: Roughly uniform depth of sequencing across donors was assumed in presence/absence analyses.

It was with 60 Vbeta and 13 Jbeta primers that the PCR ran. Clones were sequenced by immunoSEQ multiplex PCR, and TCRdb holds only the in-frame ones, with some missing. The sample contains 200,000 to 250,000 clones, around 80% of which appear only once. The V gene's germline CDR1 is SEHNR and CDR2 FQNEAQ (reference sequence). The J segment lost 3 bases and the V segment lost 6 bases, leaving 4 bases of the junction unmatched. The CDR3 loop spans 14 amino acids. Everyone who donated was a healthy bone marrow donor. A remark on this clone: Its antigen remains unidentified.

This clonotype originated in a boy between 2 and 10 years old in good health and CMV-seronegative. Specimen: PBMCs. The V gene is TRBV7-9, the J gene TRBJ2-7, with 11 bases fitting TRBD1. CDR3 protein: CASRSGTGGYEQYF. CDR3 coding DNA: TGTGCCAGCAGATCCGGGACAGGGGGCTACGAGCAGTACTTC.